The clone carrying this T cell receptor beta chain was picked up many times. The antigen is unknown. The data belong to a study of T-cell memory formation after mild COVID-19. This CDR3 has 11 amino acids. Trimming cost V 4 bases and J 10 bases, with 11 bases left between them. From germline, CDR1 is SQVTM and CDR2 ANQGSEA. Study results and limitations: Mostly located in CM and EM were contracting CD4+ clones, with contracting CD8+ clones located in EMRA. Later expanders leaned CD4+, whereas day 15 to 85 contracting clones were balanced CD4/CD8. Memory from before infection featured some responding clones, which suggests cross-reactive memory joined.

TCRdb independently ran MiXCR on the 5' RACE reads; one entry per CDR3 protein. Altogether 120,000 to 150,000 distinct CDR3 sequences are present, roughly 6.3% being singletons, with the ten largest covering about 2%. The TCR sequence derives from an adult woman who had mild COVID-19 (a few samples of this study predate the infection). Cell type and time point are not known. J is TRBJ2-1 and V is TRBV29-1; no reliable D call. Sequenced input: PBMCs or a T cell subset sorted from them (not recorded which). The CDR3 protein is CSVALSQEQFF. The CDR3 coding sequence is TGCAGCGTTGCCCTTAGTCAGGAGCAGTTCTTC.